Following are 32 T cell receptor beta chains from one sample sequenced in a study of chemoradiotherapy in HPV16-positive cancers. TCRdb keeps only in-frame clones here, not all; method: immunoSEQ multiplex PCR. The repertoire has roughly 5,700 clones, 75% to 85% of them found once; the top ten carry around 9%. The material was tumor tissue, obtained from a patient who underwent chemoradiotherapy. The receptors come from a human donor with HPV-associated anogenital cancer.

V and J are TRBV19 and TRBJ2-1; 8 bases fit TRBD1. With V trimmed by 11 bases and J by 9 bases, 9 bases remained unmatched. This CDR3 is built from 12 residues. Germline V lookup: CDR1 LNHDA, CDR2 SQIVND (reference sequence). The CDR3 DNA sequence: TGTGCCTGGCGCAGGGGGCGATTTGAGCAGTTCTTC. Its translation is CAWRRGRFEQFF.

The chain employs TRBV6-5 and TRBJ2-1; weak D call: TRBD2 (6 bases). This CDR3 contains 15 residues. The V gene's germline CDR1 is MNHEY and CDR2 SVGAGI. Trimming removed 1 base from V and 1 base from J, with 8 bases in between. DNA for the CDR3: TGTGCCAGCAGTTACTTGGGGAGGTCCTACAATGAGCAGTTCTTC. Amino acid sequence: CASSYLGRSYNEQFF.

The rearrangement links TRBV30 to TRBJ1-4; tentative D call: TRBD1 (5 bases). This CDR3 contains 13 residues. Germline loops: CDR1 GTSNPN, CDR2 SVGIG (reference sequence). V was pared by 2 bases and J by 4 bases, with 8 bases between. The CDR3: CAWSRQNNEKLFF. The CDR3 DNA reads TGTGCCTGGAGTAGACAGAATAATGAAAAACTGTTTTTT.

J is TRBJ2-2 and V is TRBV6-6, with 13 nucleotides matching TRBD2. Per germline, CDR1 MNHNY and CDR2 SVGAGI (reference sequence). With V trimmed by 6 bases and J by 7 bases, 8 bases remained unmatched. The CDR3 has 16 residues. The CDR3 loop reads CASSHTSGGAIGELFF. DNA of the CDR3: TGTGCCAGCAGCCATACTAGCGGGGGGGCCATCGGGGAGCTGTTTTTT.

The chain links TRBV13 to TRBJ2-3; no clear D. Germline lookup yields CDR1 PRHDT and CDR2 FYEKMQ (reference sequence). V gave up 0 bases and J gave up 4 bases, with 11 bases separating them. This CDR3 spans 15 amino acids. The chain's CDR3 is CASSLGLGRADTQYF. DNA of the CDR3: TGTGCCAGCAGCTTAGGCCTCGGAAGGGCAGATACGCAGTATTTT.

The CDR3 DNA follows: TGTGCCAGTAGTATAGAACCTGGGGAAGGGTCACCCCTCCACTTT. Translating it yields CASSIEPGEGSPLHF. V is TRBV19 and J is TRBJ1-6; D not certain. The germline V and J ends were trimmed by 0 bases and 10 bases, with 13 bases remaining between them. The length of the CDR3 is 15 residues. Germline V lookup: CDR1 LNHDA, CDR2 SQIVND (reference sequence). Filled out from reference TRBV19 and TRBJ1-6, the complete variable domain reads DGGITQSPKYLFRKEGQNVTLSCEQNLNHDAMYWYRQDPGQGLRLIYYSQIVNDFQKGDIAEGYSVSREKKESFPLTVTSAQKNPTAFYLCASSIEPGEGSPLHFGNGTRLTVT.

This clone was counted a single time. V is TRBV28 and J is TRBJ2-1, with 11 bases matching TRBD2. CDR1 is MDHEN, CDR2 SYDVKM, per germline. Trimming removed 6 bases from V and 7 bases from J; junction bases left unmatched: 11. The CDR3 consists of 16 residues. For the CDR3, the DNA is TGTGCCAGCAGCGCCCTTAGCGGGGGGGCGCGGAATGAGCAGTTCTTC. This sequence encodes CASSALSGGARNEQFF.

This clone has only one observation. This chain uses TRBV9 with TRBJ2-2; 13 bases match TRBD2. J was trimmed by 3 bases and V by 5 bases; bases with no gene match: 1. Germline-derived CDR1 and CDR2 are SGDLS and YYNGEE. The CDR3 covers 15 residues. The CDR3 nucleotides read TGTGCCAGCAGTGGGACTAGCGGGGACACCGGGGAGCTGTTTTTT. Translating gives CASSGTSGDTGELFF.

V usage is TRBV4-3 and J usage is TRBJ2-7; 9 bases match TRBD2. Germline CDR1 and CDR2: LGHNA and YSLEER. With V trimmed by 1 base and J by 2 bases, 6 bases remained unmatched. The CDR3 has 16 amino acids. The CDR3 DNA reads TGCGCCAGCAGCCAAGCCGCGGGGGGGGCGGCCTACGAGCAGTACTTC. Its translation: CASSQAAGGAAYEQYF.

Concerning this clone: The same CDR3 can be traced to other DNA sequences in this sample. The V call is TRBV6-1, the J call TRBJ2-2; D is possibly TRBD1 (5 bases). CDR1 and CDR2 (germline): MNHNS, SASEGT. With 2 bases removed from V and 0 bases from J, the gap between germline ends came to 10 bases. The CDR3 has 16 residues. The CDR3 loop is CASSEWAGTNTGELFF. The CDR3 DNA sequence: TGTGCCAGCAGTGAATGGGCAGGGACGAACACCGGGGAGCTGTTTTTT.

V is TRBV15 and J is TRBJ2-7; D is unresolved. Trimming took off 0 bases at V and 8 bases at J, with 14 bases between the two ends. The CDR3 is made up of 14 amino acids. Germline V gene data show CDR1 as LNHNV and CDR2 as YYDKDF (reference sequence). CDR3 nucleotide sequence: TGTGCCACCAGCAGAGATATAAGGTCCGGGCAGCAGTACTTC. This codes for CATSRDIRSGQQYF.

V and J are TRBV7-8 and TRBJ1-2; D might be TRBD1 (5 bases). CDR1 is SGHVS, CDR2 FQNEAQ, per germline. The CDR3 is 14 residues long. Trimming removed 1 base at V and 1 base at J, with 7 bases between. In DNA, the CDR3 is TGTGCCAGCAGCTTAGGGGGGAATAACTATGGCTACACCTTC. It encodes CASSLGGNNYGYTF.

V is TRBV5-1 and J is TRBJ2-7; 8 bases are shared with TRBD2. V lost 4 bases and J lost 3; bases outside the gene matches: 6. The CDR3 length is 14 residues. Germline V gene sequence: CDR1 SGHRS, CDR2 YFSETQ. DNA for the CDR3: TGCGCCAGCAGCCAAGACGGGAGGGACTACGAGCAGTACTTC. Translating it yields CASSQDGRDYEQYF.

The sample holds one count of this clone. The CDR3 bases are TGTGCCTCAGGGGGCCTTGGGAGTAATTCACCCCTCCACTTT. Residues: CASGGLGSNSPLHF. V gene TRBV30 combines with J gene TRBJ1-6, with 8 bases fitting TRBD1. Germline lookup yields CDR1 GTSNPN and CDR2 SVGIG (reference sequence). Trimming took 7 bases from V and 6 from J; bases not matched to a gene: 8. The CDR3 has 14 amino acids.

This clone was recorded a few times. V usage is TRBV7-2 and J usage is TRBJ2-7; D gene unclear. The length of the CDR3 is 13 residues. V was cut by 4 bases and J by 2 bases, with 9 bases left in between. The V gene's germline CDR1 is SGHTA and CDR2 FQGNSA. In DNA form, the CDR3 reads TGTGCCAGCAGCTCTGATGGCGCCTACGAGCAGTACTTC. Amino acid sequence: CASSSDGAYEQYF.

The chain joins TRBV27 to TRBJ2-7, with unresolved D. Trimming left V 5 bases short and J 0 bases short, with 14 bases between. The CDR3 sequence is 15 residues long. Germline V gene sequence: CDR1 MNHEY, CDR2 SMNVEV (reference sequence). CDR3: CASSNHYQSSYEQYF. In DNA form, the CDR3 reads TGTGCCAGCAGTAACCATTATCAAAGCTCCTACGAGCAGTACTTC.

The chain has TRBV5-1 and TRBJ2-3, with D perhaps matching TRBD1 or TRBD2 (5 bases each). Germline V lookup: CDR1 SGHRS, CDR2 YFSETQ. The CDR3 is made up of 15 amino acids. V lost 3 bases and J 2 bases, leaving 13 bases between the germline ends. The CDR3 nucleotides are TGCGCCAGCAGCTCCATGGGACGATCCACAGATACGCAGTATTTT. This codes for CASSSMGRSTDTQYF.

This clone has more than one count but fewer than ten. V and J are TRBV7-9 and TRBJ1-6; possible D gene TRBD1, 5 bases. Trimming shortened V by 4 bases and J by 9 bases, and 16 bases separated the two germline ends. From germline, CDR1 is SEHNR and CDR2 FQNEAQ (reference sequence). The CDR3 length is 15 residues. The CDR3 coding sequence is TGTGCCAGCAGCTCTGGGACCGCGGCTCGTTCACCCCTCCACTTT. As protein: CASSSGTAARSPLHF.

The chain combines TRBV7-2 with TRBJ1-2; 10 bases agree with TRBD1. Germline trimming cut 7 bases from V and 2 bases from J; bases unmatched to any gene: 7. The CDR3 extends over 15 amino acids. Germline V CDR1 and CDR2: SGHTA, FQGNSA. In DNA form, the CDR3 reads TGTGCCAGCAACTCCCAGGGACAGGGGAACTATGGCTACACCTTC. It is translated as CASNSQGQGNYGYTF.

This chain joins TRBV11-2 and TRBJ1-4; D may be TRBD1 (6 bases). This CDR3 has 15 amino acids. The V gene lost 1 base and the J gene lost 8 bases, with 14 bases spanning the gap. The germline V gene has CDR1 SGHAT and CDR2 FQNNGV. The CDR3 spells CASSLGNQGREKLFF. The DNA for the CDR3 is TGTGCCAGCAGCTTAGGAAACCAGGGGAGGGAAAAACTGTTTTTT.

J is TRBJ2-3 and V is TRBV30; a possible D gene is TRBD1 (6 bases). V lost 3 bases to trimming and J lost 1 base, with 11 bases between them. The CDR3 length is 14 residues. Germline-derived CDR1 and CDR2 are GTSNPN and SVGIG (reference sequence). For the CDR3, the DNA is TGTGCCTGGAGACACCCAGGGGGCACAGATACGCAGTATTTT. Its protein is CAWRHPGGTDTQYF.

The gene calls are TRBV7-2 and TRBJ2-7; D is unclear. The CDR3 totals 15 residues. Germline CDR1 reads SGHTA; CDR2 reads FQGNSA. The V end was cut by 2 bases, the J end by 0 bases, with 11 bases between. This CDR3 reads CASSLMYRSSYEQYF. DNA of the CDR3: TGTGCCAGCAGCTTAATGTACCGGAGCTCCTACGAGCAGTACTTC.

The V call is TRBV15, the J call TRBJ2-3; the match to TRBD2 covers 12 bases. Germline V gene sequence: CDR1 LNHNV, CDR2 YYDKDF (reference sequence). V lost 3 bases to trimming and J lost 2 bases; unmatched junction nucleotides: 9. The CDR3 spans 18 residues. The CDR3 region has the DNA TGTGCCACCAGCAGTACTAGCGGGGGGTCCCATCCCACAGATACGCAGTATTTT. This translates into CATSSTSGGSHPTDTQYF.

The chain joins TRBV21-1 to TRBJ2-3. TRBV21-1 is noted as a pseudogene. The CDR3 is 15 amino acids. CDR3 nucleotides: TGTGCCAGCAGCAAAGCACAGAGGGGAACAGATACGCAGTATTTT. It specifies CASSKAQRGTDTQYF.

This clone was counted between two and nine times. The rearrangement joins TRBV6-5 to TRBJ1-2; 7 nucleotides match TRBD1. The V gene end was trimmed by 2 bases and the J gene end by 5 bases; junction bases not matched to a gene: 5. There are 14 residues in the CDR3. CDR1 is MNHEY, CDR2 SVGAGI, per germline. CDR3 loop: CASSYDRVGYGYTF. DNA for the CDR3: TGTGCCAGCAGTTACGACAGGGTAGGATATGGCTACACCTTC.

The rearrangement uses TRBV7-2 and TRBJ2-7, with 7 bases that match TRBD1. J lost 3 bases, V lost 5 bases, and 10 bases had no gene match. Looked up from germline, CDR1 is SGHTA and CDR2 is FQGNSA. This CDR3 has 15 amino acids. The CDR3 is CASSPHPTGSYEQYF. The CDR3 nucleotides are TGTGCCAGCAGCCCCCACCCGACAGGGAGCTACGAGCAGTACTTC.

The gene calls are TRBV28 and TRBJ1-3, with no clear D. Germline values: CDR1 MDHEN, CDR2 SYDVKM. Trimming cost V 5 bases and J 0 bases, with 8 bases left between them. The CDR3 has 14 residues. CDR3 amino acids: CASSTVGSGNTIYF. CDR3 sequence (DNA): TGTGCCAGCAGTACAGTCGGCTCTGGAAACACCATATATTTT.

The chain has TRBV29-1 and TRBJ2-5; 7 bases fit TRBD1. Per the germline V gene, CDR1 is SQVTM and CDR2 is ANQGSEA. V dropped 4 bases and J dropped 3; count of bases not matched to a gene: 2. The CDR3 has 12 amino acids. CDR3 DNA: TGCAGCGTTGCGGGGACAGAAGAGACCCAGTACTTC. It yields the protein CSVAGTEETQYF.

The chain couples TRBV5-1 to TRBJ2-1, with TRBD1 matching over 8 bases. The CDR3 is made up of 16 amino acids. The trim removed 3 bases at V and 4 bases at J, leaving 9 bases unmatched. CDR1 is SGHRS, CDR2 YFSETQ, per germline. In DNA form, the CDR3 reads TGCGCCAGCAGCTCCCAGGGGGCAACAGGATACAATGAGCAGTTCTTC. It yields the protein CASSSQGATGYNEQFF.

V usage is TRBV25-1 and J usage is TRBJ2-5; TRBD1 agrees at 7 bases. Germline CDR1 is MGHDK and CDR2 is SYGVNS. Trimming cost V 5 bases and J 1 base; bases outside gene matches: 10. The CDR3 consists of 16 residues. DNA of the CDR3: TGTGCCAGCAGTTCCGACAGGGCAAACCTCCAAGAGACCCAGTACTTC. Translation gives CASSSDRANLQETQYF.

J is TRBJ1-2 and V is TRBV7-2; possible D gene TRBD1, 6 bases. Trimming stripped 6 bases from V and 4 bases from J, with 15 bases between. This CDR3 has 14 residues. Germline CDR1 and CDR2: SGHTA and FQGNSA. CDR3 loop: CASSSSRTAYGYTF. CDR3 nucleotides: TGTGCCAGCAGTTCCTCCCGGACAGCCTATGGCTACACCTTC.

The CDR3 DNA reads as TGTGCCAGCAGCTTAGAATGGGCCCGACCGACCCAGTACTTC. Protein: CASSLEWARPTQYF. The chain uses TRBV11-2 and TRBJ2-5, with no clear D. Germline CDR1 reads SGHAT; CDR2 reads FQNNGV. This CDR3 is built from 14 residues. V dropped 0 bases and J dropped 7 bases, with 12 bases sitting between them.